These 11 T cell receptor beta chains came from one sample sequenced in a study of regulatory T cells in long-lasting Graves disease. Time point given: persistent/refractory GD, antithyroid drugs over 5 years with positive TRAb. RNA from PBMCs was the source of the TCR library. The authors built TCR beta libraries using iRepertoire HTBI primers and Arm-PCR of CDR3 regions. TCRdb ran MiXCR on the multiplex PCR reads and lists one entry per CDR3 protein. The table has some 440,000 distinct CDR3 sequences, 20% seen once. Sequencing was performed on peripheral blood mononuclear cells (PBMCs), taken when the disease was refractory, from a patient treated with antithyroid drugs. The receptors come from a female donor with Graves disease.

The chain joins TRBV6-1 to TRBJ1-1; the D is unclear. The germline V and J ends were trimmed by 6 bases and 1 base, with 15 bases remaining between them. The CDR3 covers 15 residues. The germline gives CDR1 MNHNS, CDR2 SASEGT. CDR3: CASSRRRGRNTEAFF. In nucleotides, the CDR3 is TGTGCCAGCAGCCGTAGACGCGGCAGGAACACTGAAGCTTTCTTT.

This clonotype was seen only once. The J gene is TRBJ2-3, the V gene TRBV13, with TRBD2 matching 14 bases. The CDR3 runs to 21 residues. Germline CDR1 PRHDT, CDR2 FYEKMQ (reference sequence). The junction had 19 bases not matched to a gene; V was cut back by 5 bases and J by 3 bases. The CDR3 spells CASSREGPGLAGDIRTDTQYF. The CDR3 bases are TGTGCCAGCAGCCGCGAGGGTCCGGGACTAGCGGGAGATATTCGGACAGATACGCAGTATTTT.

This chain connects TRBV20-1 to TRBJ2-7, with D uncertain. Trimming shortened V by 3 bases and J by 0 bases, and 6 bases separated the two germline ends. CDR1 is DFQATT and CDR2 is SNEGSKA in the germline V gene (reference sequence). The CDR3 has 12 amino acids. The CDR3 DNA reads TGCAGTGCTAGGGACGGCTCCTACGAGCAGTACTTC. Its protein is CSARDGSYEQYF.

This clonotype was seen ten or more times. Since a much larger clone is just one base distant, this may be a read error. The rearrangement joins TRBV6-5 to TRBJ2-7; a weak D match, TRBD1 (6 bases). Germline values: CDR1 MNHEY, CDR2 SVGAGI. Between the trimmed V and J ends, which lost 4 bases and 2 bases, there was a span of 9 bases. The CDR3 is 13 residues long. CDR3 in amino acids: CASSSGHTYEQYF. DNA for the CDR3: TGTGCCAGCAGTTCGGGACACACCTACGAGCAGTACTTC.

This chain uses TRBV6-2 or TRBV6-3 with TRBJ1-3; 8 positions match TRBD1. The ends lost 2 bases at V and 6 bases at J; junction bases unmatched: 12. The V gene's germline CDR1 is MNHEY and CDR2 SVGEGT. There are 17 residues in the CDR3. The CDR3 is CASSYRGGTGTANTIYF. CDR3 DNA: TGTGCCAGCAGTTACAGGGGGGGGACAGGAACTGCAAACACCATATATTTT.

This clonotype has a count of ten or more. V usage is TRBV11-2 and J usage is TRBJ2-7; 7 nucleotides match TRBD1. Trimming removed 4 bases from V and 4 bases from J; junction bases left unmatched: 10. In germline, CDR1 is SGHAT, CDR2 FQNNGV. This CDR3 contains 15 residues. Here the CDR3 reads CASSSTWGRGYEQYF. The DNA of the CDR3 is TGTGCCAGCAGCTCCACATGGGGCAGGGGGTACGAGCAGTACTTC.

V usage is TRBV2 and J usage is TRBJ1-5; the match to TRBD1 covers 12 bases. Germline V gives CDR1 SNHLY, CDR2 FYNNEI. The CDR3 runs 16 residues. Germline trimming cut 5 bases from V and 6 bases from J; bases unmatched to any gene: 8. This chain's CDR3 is CASSPGTGGESQPQHF. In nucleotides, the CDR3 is TGTGCCAGCAGTCCCGGGACAGGGGGCGAGAGTCAGCCCCAGCATTTT.

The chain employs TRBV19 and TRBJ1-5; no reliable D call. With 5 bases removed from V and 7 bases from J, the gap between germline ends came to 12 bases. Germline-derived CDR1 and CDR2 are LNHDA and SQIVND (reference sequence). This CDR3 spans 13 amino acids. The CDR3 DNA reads TGTGCCAGTAGTGCGAGTGTTGGACAGCCCCAGCATTTT. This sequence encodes CASSASVGQPQHF.

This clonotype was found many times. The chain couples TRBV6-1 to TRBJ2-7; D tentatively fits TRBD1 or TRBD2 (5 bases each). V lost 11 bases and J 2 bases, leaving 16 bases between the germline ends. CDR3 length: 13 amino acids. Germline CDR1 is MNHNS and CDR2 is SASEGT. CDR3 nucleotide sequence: TGTGCCGTAGTATCGGGGCTTACCTACGAGCAGTACTTC. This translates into CAVVSGLTYEQYF.

Here the CDR3 reads CSARTSGSGELFF. As DNA, the CDR3 is TGCAGTGCTCGGACTAGCGGGAGCGGGGAGCTGTTTTTT. The chain carries TRBV20-1 and TRBJ2-2; TRBD2 matches at 13 bases. Looked up from germline, CDR1 is DFQATT and CDR2 is SNEGSKA (reference sequence). CDR3 length equals 13 residues. V shed 5 bases and J 7 bases; nucleotides not matched to a gene: 1.

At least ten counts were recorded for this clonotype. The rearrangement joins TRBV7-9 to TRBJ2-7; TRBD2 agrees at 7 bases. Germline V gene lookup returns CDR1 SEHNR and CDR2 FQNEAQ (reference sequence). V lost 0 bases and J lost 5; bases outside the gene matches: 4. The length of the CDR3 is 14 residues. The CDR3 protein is CASSLAGGPDEQYF. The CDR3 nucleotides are TGTGCCAGCAGCTTAGCGGGAGGGCCCGACGAGCAGTACTTC.